A selection of T cell receptor beta chains follows, all from one sample in a study of control samples from healthy donors and cancer patients. Clones were read by immunoSEQ multiplex PCR, and TCRdb kept only the in-frame ones, dropping some. The repertoire holds more than 110,000 clones, with more than 90% as singletons. The sample comprised blood. These receptors originate from a man aged 30 to 39 in good health. The CDR3 runs from the conserved cysteine through the conserved F or W.

V gene: TRBV4-3; J gene: TRBJ1-6; CDR3 protein: CASSHVTGVNSPLHF
V gene: TRBV27; J gene: TRBJ1-1; CDR3 protein: CASSLSRALYTEAFF
V gene: TRBV3-1/TRBV3-2; J gene: TRBJ1-5; CDR3 protein: CASSRGQGSNQPQHF
V gene: TRBV30; J gene: TRBJ2-7; CDR3 protein: CAWSNQGAHEQYF
V gene: TRBV28; J gene: TRBJ1-5; CDR3 protein: CASETGNQPQHF
V gene: TRBV28; J gene: TRBJ1-2; CDR3 protein: CASSSSGTDYINYGYTF
V gene: TRBV19; J gene: TRBJ1-1; CDR3 protein: CASSIRGRAEAFF
V gene: TRBV4-3; J gene: TRBJ1-5; CDR3 protein: CASSQEWSGGHQPQHF
V gene: TRBV7-8; J gene: TRBJ2-7; CDR3 protein: CASSDSGSGDEQYF
V gene: TRBV28; J gene: TRBJ2-7; CDR3 protein: CASSYADSPGLGEQYF
V gene: TRBV6-2/TRBV6-3; J gene: TRBJ1-2; CDR3 protein: CASSWGQGDGYTF
V gene: TRBV2; J gene: TRBJ1-1; CDR3 protein: CASRYRTGVFATEAFF
V gene: TRBV28; J gene: TRBJ2-3; CDR3 protein: CASISGTGADTQYF
V gene: TRBV5-6; J gene: TRBJ2-7; CDR3 protein: CASSFTGTGKAYEQYF
V gene: TRBV5-1; J gene: TRBJ2-3; CDR3 protein: CASSLEWYSTDTQYF
V gene: TRBV2; J gene: TRBJ1-1; CDR3 protein: CASSLLGPVGTEAFF
V gene: TRBV30; J gene: TRBJ1-6; CDR3 protein: CAWSQRYNSPLHF
V gene: TRBV7-9; J gene: TRBJ2-2; CDR3 protein: CASSMSGSGTGELFF
V gene: TRBV18; J gene: TRBJ2-5; CDR3 protein: CASSPRTTGYRDSQYF
V gene: TRBV28; J gene: TRBJ1-5; CDR3 protein: CASSLFEWAGRVQPQHF